A selection of T cell receptor beta chains follows, all from one sample in a study of OX40 agonist ivuxolimab in advanced cancers. Sequencing was performed with immunoSEQ multiplex PCR; in TCRdb, only in-frame clones are kept and a portion is missing. The top ten hold 0.7% to 0.85% of the sample, which has about 130,000 clones, 80% to 95% seen once. Source: CD4+ or CD8+ T cells sorted from blood, taken in a trial of the OX40 agonist ivuxolimab. All receptors derive from an adult with an advanced solid tumor such as melanoma, head and neck, liver or kidney cancer. CDR3s include the opening cysteine and the closing phenylalanine or tryptophan. The D gene is left open where the match is weak. Clone size appears in some rows only: once, few, many, or a class for an expanded clone.

clone size	V gene	CDR3 length	D gene	J gene	CDR3 protein	CDR3 DNA
.	TRBV5-1	17	TRBD2	TRBJ2-3	CASSTVGLAGEGDTQYF	TGCGCCAGCAGCACCGTGGGTCTAGCGGGAGAAGGCGATACGCAGTATTTT
.	TRBV30	12	TRBD1	TRBJ1-5	CACSDRNQPQHF	TGTGCCTGCTCGGACAGGAATCAGCCCCAGCATTTT
.	TRBV7-2	15	TRBD2	TRBJ2-1	CASSPGTSAYNEQFF	TGTGCCAGCAGCCCCGGGACTAGCGCTTACAATGAGCAGTTCTTC
.	TRBV5-1	17	.	TRBJ1-3	CASSLGVVRSSGNTIYF	TGCGCCAGCAGCTTGGGAGTAGTCAGGTCCTCTGGAAACACCATATATTTT
.	TRBV5-1	15	TRBD1	TRBJ1-5	CASSPGPGGNQPQHF	TGCGCCAGCAGCCCGGGACCAGGGGGGAATCAGCCCCAGCATTTT
few	TRBV6-5	13	TRBD1	TRBJ2-2	CASRDRNTGELFF	TGTGCCAGCCGGGACAGGAACACCGGGGAGCTGTTTTTT
.	TRBV27	17	.	TRBJ2-4	CASSLSIRTREGNIQYF	TGTGCCAGCAGTTTATCAATTCGGACCCGAGAGGGAAACATTCAGTACTTC
.	TRBV6-5	13	.	TRBJ2-7	CASSRAGLGEQYF	TGTGCCAGCAGTCGGGCAGGTCTTGGCGAGCAGTACTTC
.	TRBV7-3	15	TRBD1	TRBJ2-7	CASSPGTGGFYEQYF	TGTGCCAGCAGCCCCGGGACAGGGGGCTTCTACGAGCAGTACTTC
.	TRBV7-9	16	.	TRBJ2-7	CASSLPLGQNIYEQYF	TGTGCCAGCAGCTTACCCCTAGGGCAGAATATCTACGAGCAGTACTTC
.	TRBV5-1	15	.	TRBJ2-5	CASSRGGAGQETQYF	TGCGCCAGCTCCCGAGGGGGGGCGGGCCAAGAGACCCAGTACTTC
.	TRBV27	14	TRBD2	TRBJ2-3	CASMAGVPTDTQYF	TGTGCCAGCATGGCGGGAGTTCCCACCGATACGCAGTATTTT
.	TRBV11-2	14	.	TRBJ1-1	CASSLSWADTEAFF	TGTGCCAGCAGCTTATCATGGGCGGACACTGAAGCTTTCTTT
.	TRBV9	14	.	TRBJ2-5	CASSVGWVPETQYF	TGTGCCAGCAGCGTAGGATGGGTACCAGAGACCCAGTACTTC
.	TRBV4-3	15	.	TRBJ2-2	CASSQDGRNTGELFF	TGCGCCAGCAGCCAAGATGGGCGGAACACCGGGGAGCTGTTTTTT
.	TRBV7-3	18	TRBD2	TRBJ2-3	CASSLGVAGGPSTDTQYF	TGTGCCAGCAGCTTAGGTGTAGCGGGAGGGCCGAGCACAGATACGCAGTATTTT
.	TRBV5-1	15	TRBD1	TRBJ1-3	CASSWGQDSRNTIYF	TGCGCCAGCAGCTGGGGACAGGACTCAAGAAACACCATATATTTT
.	TRBV27	13	.	TRBJ2-7	CASTLKGGNEQYF	TGTGCCAGCACCCTTAAGGGGGGTAACGAGCAGTACTTC
.	TRBV7-2	14	.	TRBJ1-1	CASSFGPANTEAFF	TGTGCCAGCAGCTTCGGGCCGGCGAACACTGAAGCTTTCTTT
.	TRBV29-1	12	.	TRBJ2-7	CSGGGSSYEQYF	TGCAGCGGTGGAGGGAGCTCCTACGAGCAGTACTTC
once	TRBV19	15	TRBD1	TRBJ2-2	CASSTPDRVIGELFF	TGTGCCAGTAGTACCCCGGACAGGGTGATCGGGGAGCTGTTTTTT
.	TRBV5-4	15	TRBD1	TRBJ2-7	CASSPTRTGESEQYF	TGTGCCAGCAGTCCGACCCGGACAGGAGAGAGCGAGCAGTACTTC